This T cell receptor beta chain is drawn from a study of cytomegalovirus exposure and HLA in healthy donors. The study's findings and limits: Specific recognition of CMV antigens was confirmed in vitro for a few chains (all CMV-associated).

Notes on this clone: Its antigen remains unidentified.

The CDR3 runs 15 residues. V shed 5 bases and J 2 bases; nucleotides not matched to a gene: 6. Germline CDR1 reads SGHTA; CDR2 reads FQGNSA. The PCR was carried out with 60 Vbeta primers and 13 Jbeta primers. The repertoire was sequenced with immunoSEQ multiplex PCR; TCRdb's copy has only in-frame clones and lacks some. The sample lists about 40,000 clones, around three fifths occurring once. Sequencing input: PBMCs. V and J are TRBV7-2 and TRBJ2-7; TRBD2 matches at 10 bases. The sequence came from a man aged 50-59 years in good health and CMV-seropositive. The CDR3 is CASSQSGGAPYEQYF. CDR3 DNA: TGTGCCAGCAGCCAAAGCGGGGGGGCCCCCTACGAGCAGTACTTC. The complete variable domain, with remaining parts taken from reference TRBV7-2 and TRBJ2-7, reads GAGVSQSPSNKVTEKGKDVELRCDPISGHTALYWYRQSLGQGLEFLIYFQGNSAPDKSGLPSDRFSAERTGGSVSTLTIQRTQQEDSAVYLCASSQSGGAPYEQYFGPGTRLTVT.